Each of the 16 T cell receptor beta chains below was sequenced from the same sample in a study of T cell changes during pregnancy in multiple sclerosis. The protocol was immunoSEQ multiplex PCR, while the TCRdb copy is restricted to in-frame clones and leaves out a portion. The sample lists some 97,000 clones, around nine tenths seen once, with around 1.2% in the top ten. Sequencing was performed on peripheral blood, taken in the second trimester of pregnancy. The receptors come from a female donor with multiple sclerosis, enrolled in a pregnancy study.

The V call is TRBV9, the J call TRBJ2-7, with a tentative D call TRBD2 (6 bases). The CDR3 is 13 residues long. Trimming took 0 bases from V and 6 from J, leaving 10 bases between them. Looked up from germline, CDR1 is SGDLS and CDR2 is YYNGEE. The CDR3 is CASSVAGGSEQYF. For the CDR3, the DNA is TGTGCCAGCAGCGTAGCTGGGGGGAGCGAGCAGTACTTC. The entire variable domain, with the rest obtained from reference TRBV9 and TRBJ2-7, is as follows: DSGVTQTPKHLITATGQRVTLRCSPRSGDLSVYWYQQSLDQGLQFLIQYYNGEERAKGNILERFSAQQFPDLHSELNLSSLELGDSALYFCASSVAGGSEQYFGPGTRLTVT.

The chain recombines TRBV5-6 with TRBJ1-2; a weak D match, TRBD1 (6 bases). Germline V gives CDR1 SGHDT, CDR2 YYEEEE. CDR3 length equals 15 residues. V was cut by 1 base and J by 3 bases, with 13 bases left in between. CDR3 loop: CASSLSGGRDYGYTF. The CDR3 DNA sequence: TGTGCCAGCAGCTTGTCCGGGGGGCGGGACTATGGCTACACCTTC.

This chain joins TRBV6-5 and TRBJ1-2, with TRBD1 matching 8 bases. V was clipped by 6 bases and J by 4 bases; unmatched bases: 7. The CDR3 has 14 amino acids. The germline V gene encodes CDR1 MNHEY and CDR2 SVGAGI. Here the CDR3 reads CASSPDRDGYGYTF. The CDR3 coding sequence is TGTGCCAGCAGCCCGGACAGGGATGGCTATGGCTACACCTTC.

The chain joins TRBV5-8 to TRBJ1-1, with 9 bases fitting TRBD1. CDR3 size: 16 residues. CDR1 is SGHTS and CDR2 is YDEGEE in the germline V gene. V lost 0 bases and J lost 1; bases outside the gene matches: 4. The CDR3 reads CASSLELGQGNTEAFF. The CDR3 DNA is TGTGCCAGCAGCTTGGAGCTGGGACAGGGGAACACTGAAGCTTTCTTT.

The chain carries TRBV5-3 and TRBJ1-1; TRBD1 matches 10 bases. TRBV5-3 is flagged as an ORF with uncertain function. Trimming removed 4 bases from V and 1 base from J; junction bases left unmatched: 4. The CDR3 is 15 amino acids. The CDR3 spells CARSPGTGENTEAFF. CDR3 sequence (DNA): TGTGCCAGAAGCCCGGGGACAGGGGAGAACACTGAAGCTTTCTTT.

The chain links TRBV5-1 to TRBJ2-3, with D maybe TRBD1 (6 bases). V was trimmed by 6 bases and J by 6 bases, leaving 11 bases between them. This CDR3 comprises 12 residues. Per the germline V gene, CDR1 is SGHRS and CDR2 is YFSETQ. DNA for the CDR3: TGCGCCAGCAACAGGGCAGGGGATACGCAGTATTTT. Amino acids: CASNRAGDTQYF.

The V call is TRBV5-1, the J call TRBJ1-1; tentatively, D is TRBD1 (5 bases). Germline V lookup: CDR1 SGHRS, CDR2 YFSETQ. The V end lost 5 bases, the J end lost 0 bases, and 14 bases lay between the germline ends. The CDR3 runs to 15 residues. The CDR3 sequence is CASRYGRDLNTEAFF. CDR3 sequence (DNA): TGCGCCAGCAGATACGGCAGGGACTTGAACACTGAAGCTTTCTTT.

The V and J genes are TRBV29-1 and TRBJ1-4; possible D gene TRBD1, 6 bases. This CDR3 spans 13 amino acids. Germline V gene sequence: CDR1 SQVTM, CDR2 ANQGSEA. V was cut by 7 bases and J by 2 bases, with 11 bases left in between. The CDR3 coding sequence is TGCAGCGCTCGGACAGCTACTAATGAAAAACTGTTTTTT. Translated, it gives CSARTATNEKLFF. Supplemented by reference TRBV29-1 and TRBJ1-4, the full variable domain reads SAVISQKPSRDICQRGTSLTIQCQVDSQVTMMFWYRQQPGQSLTLIATANQGSEATYESGFVIDKFPISRPNLTFSTLTVSNMSPEDSSIYLCSARTATNEKLFFGSGTQLSVL.

This chain connects TRBV7-9 to TRBJ2-7, with D possibly being TRBD2 (5 bases). The CDR3 has 13 residues. The V and J ends lost 5 bases and 1 base respectively, with 9 bases between them. The germline V gene has CDR1 SEHNR and CDR2 FQNEAQ (reference sequence). CDR3 coding DNA: TGTGCCAGCAGCCGGGAAGGGTCCTACGAGCAGTACTTC. Amino acid sequence: CASSREGSYEQYF.

The genes are TRBV6-5 and TRBJ2-1; TRBD1 aligns across 7 bases. The CDR3 runs 15 residues. CDR1 and CDR2 from the germline V gene are MNHEY and SVGAGI. V dropped 7 bases and J dropped 4; count of bases not matched to a gene: 10. CDR3 nucleotide sequence: TGTGCCAGCACCCCACGACAGGGCCCTTACAATGAGCAGTTCTTC. Protein: CASTPRQGPYNEQFF.

This chain links TRBV18 with TRBJ1-3; TRBD1 agrees at 9 bases. V trimming: 5 bases; J trimming: 4 bases; junction bases outside the gene matches: 9. Per the germline V gene, CDR1 is KGHSH and CDR2 is LQKENI. The length of the CDR3 is 16 residues. CDR3 in DNA: TGTGCCAGCTCATCCTCGGGGACAGGGAAGGGAAACACCATATATTTT. Translation gives CASSSSGTGKGNTIYF.

V usage is TRBV2 and J usage is TRBJ2-5; 7 bases line up with TRBD1. Germline V lookup: CDR1 SNHLY, CDR2 FYNNEI. V lost 5 bases and J lost 0; bases outside the gene matches: 3. CDR3 length: 14 amino acids. This CDR3 is CASSRDRYQETQYF. The CDR3 region has the DNA TGTGCCAGCAGTAGGGACAGATACCAAGAGACCCAGTACTTC.

This chain connects TRBV9 to TRBJ2-2, with a possible D match to TRBD1 (5 bases). Per the germline V gene, CDR1 is SGDLS and CDR2 is YYNGEE. This CDR3 has 15 residues. Between the trimmed V and J ends, which lost 2 bases and 1 base, there was a span of 9 bases. The CDR3 protein is CASSVNTGNTGELFF. DNA of the CDR3: TGTGCCAGCAGCGTCAACACAGGGAACACCGGGGAGCTGTTTTTT.

This chain joins TRBV15 and TRBJ2-7; possibly TRBD1 for D (6 bases). CDR3 length equals 15 residues. V lost 0 bases and J 2 bases, leaving 11 bases between the germline ends. Germline V gives CDR1 LNHNV, CDR2 YYDKDF (reference sequence). The CDR3 sequence: CATSRDPRDTYEQYF. The CDR3 DNA reads as TGTGCCACCAGCAGAGATCCCCGGGACACCTACGAGCAGTACTTC. The variable domain in full, with the rest retrieved from reference TRBV15 and TRBJ2-7, is DAMVIQNPRYQVTQFGKPVTLSCSQTLNHNVMYWYQQKSSQAPKLLFHYYDKDFNNEADTPDNFQSRRPNTSFCFLDIRSPGLGDTAMYLCATSRDPRDTYEQYFGPGTRLTVT.

The chain links TRBV7-3 to TRBJ2-3; 8 nucleotides agree with TRBD1. This CDR3 is 15 amino acids long. Germline CDR1 is SGHTA and CDR2 is FQGTGA. V gave up 10 bases and J gave up 4 bases; unmatched junction bases: 13. Here the CDR3 reads CATSLSGTGADTQYF. In DNA, the CDR3 is TGTGCCACCTCCTTATCCGGGACAGGCGCAGATACGCAGTATTTT.

The CDR3 here is CASSFPTGGGQPQHF. The CDR3 region has the DNA TGTGCCAGTAGTTTCCCGACAGGGGGAGGGCAGCCCCAGCATTTT. The rearrangement uses TRBV19 and TRBJ1-5; 9 positions match TRBD1. Trimming took 5 bases from V and 7 from J; bases not matched to a gene: 9. Germline-derived CDR1 and CDR2 are LNHDA and SQIVND (reference sequence). The CDR3 spans 15 residues.